This T cell receptor (beta chain) was obtained from a study of T cells in Graves' hyperthyroidism and ophthalmopathy. This clonotype was detected many times. This CDR3 comprises 17 residues. V shed 0 bases and J shed 0 bases, with 12 bases lying between them. The germline V gene has CDR1 LGHNA and CDR2 YSLEER. Researchers took RNA transcripts and amplified the TCR beta CDR3 regions from them. The primer set for the first-round RT-PCR of the TCR CDR3 was HTBI. TCRdb re-called the multiplex PCR reads through MiXCR, storing one row per CDR3 protein. The sample lists over 450,000 distinct CDR3 sequences; 15% to 20% were seen once.

The chain links TRBV4-3 to TRBJ2-1; D might be TRBD2 (6 bases). This TCR was recovered from a woman aged 18-29 years with Graves' ophthalmopathy. Sequencing was carried out using blood. Written as DNA, the CDR3 is TGCGCCAGCAGCCAAGATGTTAGCGGAAACTCCTACAATGAGCAGTTCTTC. Protein: CASSQDVSGNSYNEQFF.